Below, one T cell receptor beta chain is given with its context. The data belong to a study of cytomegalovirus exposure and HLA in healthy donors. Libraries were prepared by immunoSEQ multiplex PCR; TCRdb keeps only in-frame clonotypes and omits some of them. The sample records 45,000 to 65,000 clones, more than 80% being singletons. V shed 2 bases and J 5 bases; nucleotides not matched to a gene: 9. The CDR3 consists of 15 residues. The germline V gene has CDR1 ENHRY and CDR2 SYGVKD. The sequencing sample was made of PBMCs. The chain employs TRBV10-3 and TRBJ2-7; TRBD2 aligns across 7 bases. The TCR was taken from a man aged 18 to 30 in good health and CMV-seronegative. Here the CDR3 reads CAISERSGANDEQYF. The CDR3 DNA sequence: TGTGCCATCAGTGAGAGAAGCGGGGCCAATGACGAGCAGTACTTC.